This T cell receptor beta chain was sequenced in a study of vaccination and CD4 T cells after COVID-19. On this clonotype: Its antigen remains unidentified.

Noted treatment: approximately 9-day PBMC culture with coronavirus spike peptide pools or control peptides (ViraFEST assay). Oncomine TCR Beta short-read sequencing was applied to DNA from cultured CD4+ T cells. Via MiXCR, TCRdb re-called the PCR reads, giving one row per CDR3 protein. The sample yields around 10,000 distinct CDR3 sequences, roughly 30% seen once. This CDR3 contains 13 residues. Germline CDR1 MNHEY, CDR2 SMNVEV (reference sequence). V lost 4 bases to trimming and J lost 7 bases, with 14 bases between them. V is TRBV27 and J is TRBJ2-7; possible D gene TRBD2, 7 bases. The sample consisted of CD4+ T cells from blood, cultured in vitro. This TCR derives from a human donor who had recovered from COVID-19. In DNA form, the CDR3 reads TGTGCCAGCAGTTGGGGGGGGGCACGGGAGCAGTACTTC. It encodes CASSWGGAREQYF.